Below, 2 T cell receptor beta chains from the same sample are listed, as sequenced in a study of STAT3 mutations in large granular lymphocyte leukemia. Antigen specificity for these receptors is unknown. Clones were sequenced by immunoSEQ multiplex PCR, and TCRdb holds only the in-frame ones, with some missing. The table lists 4,500 to 5,500 clones, just under 95% of them singletons, with roughly 35% in the top ten. General study points: In T-cell large granular lymphocyte leukemia, about half of patients showed multiple immunodominant subclonotypes.

What was sequenced was peripheral blood mononuclear cells. The receptors originated from a man between 60 and 75 years old with T-cell large granular lymphocyte leukemia. Some clones in this sample may be carry-over from other donors' samples.

This chain links TRBV29-1 with TRBJ2-7, with a possible D match to TRBD2 (6 bases). This CDR3 is built from 15 residues. Trimming stripped 6 bases from V and 2 bases from J, with 20 bases between. Germline lookup yields CDR1 SQVTM and CDR2 ANQGSEA. CDR3 region: CSVWEDKSTTYEQYF. The DNA of the CDR3 is TGCAGCGTGTGGGAGGACAAGTCCACCACCTACGAGCAGTACTTC.

This chain links TRBV13 with TRBJ2-1, with 7 bases aligning to TRBD1. Germline values: CDR1 PRHDT, CDR2 FYEKMQ (reference sequence). The V gene end was trimmed by 3 bases and the J gene end by 3 bases; junction bases not matched to a gene: 2. CDR3 length: 14 amino acids. The CDR3: CASSLGQYYNEQFF. CDR3 in DNA: TGTGCCAGCAGCTTGGGACAGTACTACAATGAGCAGTTCTTC.